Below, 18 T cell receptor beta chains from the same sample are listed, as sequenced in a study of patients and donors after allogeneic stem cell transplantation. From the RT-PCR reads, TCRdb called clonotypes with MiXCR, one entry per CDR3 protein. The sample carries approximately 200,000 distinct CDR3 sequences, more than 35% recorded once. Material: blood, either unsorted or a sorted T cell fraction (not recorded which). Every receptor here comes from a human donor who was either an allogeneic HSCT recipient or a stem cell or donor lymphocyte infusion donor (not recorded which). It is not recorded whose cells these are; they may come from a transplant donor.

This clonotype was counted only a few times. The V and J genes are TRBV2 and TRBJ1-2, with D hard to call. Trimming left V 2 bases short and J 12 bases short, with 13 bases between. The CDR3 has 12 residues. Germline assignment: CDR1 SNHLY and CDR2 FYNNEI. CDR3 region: CASSENGRSDTF. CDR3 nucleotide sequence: TGTGCCAGCAGTGAAAATGGACGATCGGACACCTTC.

This CDR3 reads CASSHNRDRGRVQYF. The CDR3 DNA is TGTGCCAGCAGCCACAACCGGGACAGGGGGCGAGTGCAGTACTTC. V is TRBV6-5 and J is TRBJ2-7; TRBD1 aligns across 12 bases. Germline assignment: CDR1 MNHEY and CDR2 SVGAGI. The CDR3 is 15 residues long. V was clipped by 6 bases and J by 9 bases; unmatched bases: 12.

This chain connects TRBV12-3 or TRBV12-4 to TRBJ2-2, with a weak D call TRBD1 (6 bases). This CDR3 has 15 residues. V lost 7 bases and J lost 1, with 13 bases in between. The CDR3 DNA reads TGTGCCAGCACCCGACAGGAGCTGAACACCGGGGAGCTGTTTTTT. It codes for CASTRQELNTGELFF.

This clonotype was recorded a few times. The CDR3 DNA is TGCGCCAGCAGCCAAGATCCGACACAATATAATTCACCCCTCCACTTT. It specifies CASSQDPTQYNSPLHF. The rearrangement joins TRBV4-1 to TRBJ1-6; D unresolved. V was cut by 0 bases and J by 4 bases, with 10 bases left in between. This CDR3 comprises 16 residues. CDR1 is MGHRA, CDR2 YSYEKL, per germline.

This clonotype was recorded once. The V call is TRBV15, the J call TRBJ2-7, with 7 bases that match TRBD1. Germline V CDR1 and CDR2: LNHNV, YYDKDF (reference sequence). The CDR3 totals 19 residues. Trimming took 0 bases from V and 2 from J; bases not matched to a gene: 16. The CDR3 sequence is CATSRDLPRPGQRTYEQYF. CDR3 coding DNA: TGTGCCACCAGCAGAGATCTTCCCCGACCGGGACAGAGAACCTACGAGCAGTACTTC.

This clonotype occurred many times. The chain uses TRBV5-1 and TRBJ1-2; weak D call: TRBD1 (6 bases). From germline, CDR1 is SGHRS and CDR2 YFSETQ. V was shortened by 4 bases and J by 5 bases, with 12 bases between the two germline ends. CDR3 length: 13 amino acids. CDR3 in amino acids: CASSPGTPYGYTF. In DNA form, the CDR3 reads TGCGCCAGCAGCCCTGGGACACCTTATGGCTACACCTTC.

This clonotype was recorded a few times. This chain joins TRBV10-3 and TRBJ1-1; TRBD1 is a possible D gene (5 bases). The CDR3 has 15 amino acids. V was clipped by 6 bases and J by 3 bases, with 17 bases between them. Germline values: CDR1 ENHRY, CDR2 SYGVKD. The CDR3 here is CAISGTVARDTEAFF. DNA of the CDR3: TGTGCCATCAGCGGGACGGTCGCCCGTGACACTGAAGCTTTCTTT.

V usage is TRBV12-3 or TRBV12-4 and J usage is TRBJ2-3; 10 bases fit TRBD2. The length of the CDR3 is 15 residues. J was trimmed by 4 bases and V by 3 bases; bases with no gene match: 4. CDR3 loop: CASSLLGLAADTQYF. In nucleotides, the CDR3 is TGTGCCAGCAGTTTGTTAGGACTAGCGGCAGATACGCAGTATTTT.

The CDR3 spells CASSPPGTKNIQYF. CDR3 nucleotides: TGTGCCAGCAGTCCCCCAGGGACCAAAAACATTCAGTACTTC. This chain joins TRBV12-3 or TRBV12-4 and TRBJ2-4, with D possibly TRBD1 on 5 matching bases. CDR3 length: 14 residues. Between the trimmed V and J ends, which lost 5 bases and 2 bases, there was a span of 10 bases.

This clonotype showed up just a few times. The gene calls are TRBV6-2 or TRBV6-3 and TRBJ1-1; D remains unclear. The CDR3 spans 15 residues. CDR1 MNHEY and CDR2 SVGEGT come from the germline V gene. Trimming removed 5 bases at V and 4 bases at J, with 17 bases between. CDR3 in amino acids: CASSRYRALGTEAFF. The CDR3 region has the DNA TGTGCCAGCAGTCGTTACCGTGCCTTGGGCACTGAAGCTTTCTTT.

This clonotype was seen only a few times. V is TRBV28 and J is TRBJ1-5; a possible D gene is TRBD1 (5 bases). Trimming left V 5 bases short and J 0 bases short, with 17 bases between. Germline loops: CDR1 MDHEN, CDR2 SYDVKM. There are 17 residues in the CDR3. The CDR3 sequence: CASSAPGPRFSNQPQHF. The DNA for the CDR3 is TGTGCCAGCAGTGCTCCGGGACCCCGTTTTAGCAATCAGCCCCAGCATTTT.

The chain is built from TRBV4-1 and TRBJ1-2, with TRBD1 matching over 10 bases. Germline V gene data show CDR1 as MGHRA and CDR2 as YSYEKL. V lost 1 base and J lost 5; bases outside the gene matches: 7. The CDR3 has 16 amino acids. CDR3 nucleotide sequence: TGCGCCAGCAGCCAAGGAGGGACAGGGGCGGGGTATGGCTACACCTTC. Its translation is CASSQGGTGAGYGYTF.

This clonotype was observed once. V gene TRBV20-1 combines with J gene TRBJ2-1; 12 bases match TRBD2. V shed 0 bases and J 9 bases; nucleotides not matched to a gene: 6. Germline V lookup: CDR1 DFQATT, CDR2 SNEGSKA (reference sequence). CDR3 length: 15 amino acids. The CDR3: CSAREASGGAAEQFF. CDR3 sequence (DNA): TGCAGTGCTAGAGAGGCTAGCGGGGGGGCCGCTGAGCAGTTCTTC.

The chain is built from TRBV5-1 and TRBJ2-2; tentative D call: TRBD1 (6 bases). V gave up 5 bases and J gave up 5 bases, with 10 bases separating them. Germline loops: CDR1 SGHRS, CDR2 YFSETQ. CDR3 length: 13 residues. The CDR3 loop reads CASSSGTTGELFF. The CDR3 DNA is TGCGCCAGCAGTTCGGGGACAACCGGGGAGCTGTTTTTT.

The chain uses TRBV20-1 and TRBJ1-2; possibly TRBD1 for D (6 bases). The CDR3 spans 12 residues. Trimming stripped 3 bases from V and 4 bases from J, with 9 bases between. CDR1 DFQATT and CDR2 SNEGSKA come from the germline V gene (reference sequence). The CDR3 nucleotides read TGCAGTGCTAGGGGGGCGAGCTATGGCTACACCTTC. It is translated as CSARGASYGYTF.

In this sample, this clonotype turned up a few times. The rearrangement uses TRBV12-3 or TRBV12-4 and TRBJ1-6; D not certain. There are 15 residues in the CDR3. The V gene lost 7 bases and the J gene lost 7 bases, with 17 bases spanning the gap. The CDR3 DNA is TGTGCCAGCACTTCGAGTCTGGGGAGCAATTCACCCCTCCACTTT. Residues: CASTSSLGSNSPLHF.

CDR3 loop: CASSLERQTGDNEQFF. CDR3 nucleotide sequence: TGCGCCAGCAGCTTGGAGCGACAGACAGGGGACAATGAGCAGTTCTTC. This rearrangement joins TRBV5-1 to TRBJ2-1, with 8 bases identical to TRBD1. Germline assignment: CDR1 SGHRS and CDR2 YFSETQ. The CDR3 is made up of 16 amino acids. V lost 0 bases to trimming and J lost 5 bases; unmatched junction nucleotides: 7.

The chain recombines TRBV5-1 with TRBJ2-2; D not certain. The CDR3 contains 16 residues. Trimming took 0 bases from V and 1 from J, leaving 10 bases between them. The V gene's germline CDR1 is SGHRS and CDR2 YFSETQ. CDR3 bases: TGCGCCAGCAGCTTGGGCCGGGCCATGAACACCGGGGAGCTGTTTTTT. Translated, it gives CASSLGRAMNTGELFF.